One T cell receptor (beta chain) is described in this entry. Anyone with autoimmune disease history or systemic immunosuppression was excluded. Here immunoSEQ multiplex PCR was the method, and the copy in TCRdb shows in-frame clones only, minus some. This sample yields 17,000 or so clones, of which roughly 88% are seen a single time; more than 10% belongs to the top ten. The data are from a study of OX40 agonist ivuxolimab in advanced cancers. Study at large: At around 83% male, the cohort had a mean age of about 60 years, ranging from 23 to 79.

The junction had 2 bases not matched to a gene; V was cut back by 3 bases and J by 7 bases. CDR3 length: 15 residues. Germline values: CDR1 SGHRS, CDR2 YFSETQ. Here the sequenced sample was CD4+ or CD8+ T cells sorted from blood, taken in a trial of the OX40 agonist ivuxolimab. This chain uses TRBV5-1 with TRBJ2-4, with 15 bases aligning to TRBD2. This TCR was sampled from an adult with an advanced solid tumor such as melanoma, head and neck, liver or kidney cancer. The CDR3, as DNA: TGCGCCAGCAGCTGGACTAGCGGGGGGGCTAACATTCAGTACTTC. Translated, it gives CASSWTSGGANIQYF. Supplemented by reference TRBV5-1 and TRBJ2-4, the full variable domain reads KAGVTQTPRYLIKTRGQQVTLSCSPISGHRSVSWYQQTPGQGLQFLFEYFSETQRNKGNFPGRFSGRQFSNSRSEMNVSTLELGDSALYLCASSWTSGGANIQYFGAGTRLSVL.